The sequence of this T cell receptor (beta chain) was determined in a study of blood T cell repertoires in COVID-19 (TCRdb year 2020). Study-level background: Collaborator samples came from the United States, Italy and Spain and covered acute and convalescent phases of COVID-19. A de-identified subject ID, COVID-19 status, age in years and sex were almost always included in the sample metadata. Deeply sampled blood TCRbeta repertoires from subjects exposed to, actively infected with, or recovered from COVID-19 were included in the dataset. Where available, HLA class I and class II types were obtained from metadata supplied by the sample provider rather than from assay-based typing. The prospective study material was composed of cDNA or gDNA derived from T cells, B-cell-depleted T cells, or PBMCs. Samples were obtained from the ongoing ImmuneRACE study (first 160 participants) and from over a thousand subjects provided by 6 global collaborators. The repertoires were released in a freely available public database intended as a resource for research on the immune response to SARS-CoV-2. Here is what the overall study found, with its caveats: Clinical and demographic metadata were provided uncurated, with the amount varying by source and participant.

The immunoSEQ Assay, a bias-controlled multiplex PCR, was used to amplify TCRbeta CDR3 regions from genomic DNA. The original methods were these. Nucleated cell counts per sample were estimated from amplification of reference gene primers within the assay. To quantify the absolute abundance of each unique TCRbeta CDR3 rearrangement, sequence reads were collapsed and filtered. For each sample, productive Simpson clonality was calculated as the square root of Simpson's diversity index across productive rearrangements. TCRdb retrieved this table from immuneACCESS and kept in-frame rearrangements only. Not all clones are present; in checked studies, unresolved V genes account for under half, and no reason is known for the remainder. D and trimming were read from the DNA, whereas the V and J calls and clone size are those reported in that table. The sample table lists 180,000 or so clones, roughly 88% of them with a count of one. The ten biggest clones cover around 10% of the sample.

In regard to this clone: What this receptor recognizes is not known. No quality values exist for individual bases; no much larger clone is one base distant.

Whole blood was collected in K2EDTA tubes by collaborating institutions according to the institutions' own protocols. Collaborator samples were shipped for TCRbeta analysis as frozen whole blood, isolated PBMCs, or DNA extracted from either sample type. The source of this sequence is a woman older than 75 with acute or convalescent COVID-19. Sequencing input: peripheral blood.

CDR3 sequence: CASSQVGGQGNYGYTF. The nucleotide sequence reads as follows: TGTGCCAGCAGCCAAGTTGGAGGACAGGGAAACTATGGCTACACCTTC. The chain employs TRBV3-1 (or the pseudogene TRBV3-2) and TRBJ1-2; the junction holds 8 bases that match TRBD1. Inclusive of the bounding cysteine and phenylalanine, the CDR3 is 16 residues long. Just CDR3 DNA is preserved here, 48 bases in frame from base 1. CDR1 is given as LGHDT and CDR2 as YNNKEL, both from the germline V gene (reference sequence). Trimmed from V: 1 base; trimmed from J: 2 bases; junction bases lacking a gene match: 6.